These T cell receptor beta chains were read from a single sample in a study of T cells in Graves' hyperthyroidism and ophthalmopathy. MiXCR, run by TCRdb on the multiplex PCR reads, gives a single entry per CDR3 protein. The table lists nearly 250,000 distinct CDR3 sequences, about a sixth of them singletons. The sequenced material came from blood. These receptors originate from a woman aged 18 to 35 with Graves' ophthalmopathy. Each CDR3 is given without its conserved first and last residue. The order of the fields is V gene, J gene, D gene, clone size, CDR3 protein. A D gene is named only where the DNA matches it firmly. Clone size is shown for a subset of rows, as once, few, many or a class of expanded clone.

V gene: TRBV20-1
J gene: TRBJ1-2
D gene: TRBD1
clone size: many
CDR3 protein: SAPGQGNYGYT

V gene: TRBV6-2/TRBV6-3
J gene: TRBJ2-1
D gene: TRBD2
clone size: -
CDR3 protein: ASSYPGTSGYNEQF

V gene: TRBV2
J gene: TRBJ1-5
D gene: -
clone size: many
CDR3 protein: ASSRAGGGGTQH

V gene: TRBV20-1
J gene: TRBJ2-7
D gene: -
clone size: many
CDR3 protein: SATGTGEQY

V gene: TRBV5-1
J gene: TRBJ1-6
D gene: -
clone size: many
CDR3 protein: ASSLTPPRDNSPLH

V gene: TRBV28
J gene: TRBJ1-2
D gene: TRBD1
clone size: many
CDR3 protein: ASTPGQPPYT

V gene: TRBV12-3/TRBV12-4
J gene: TRBJ2-4
D gene: -
clone size: many
CDR3 protein: ASSFGGGAQY

V gene: TRBV4-3
J gene: TRBJ2-7
D gene: -
clone size: many
CDR3 protein: ASSQDRTDYEQY

V gene: TRBV6-1
J gene: TRBJ2-1
D gene: TRBD2
clone size: once
CDR3 protein: ASRSERGAYNEQF

V gene: TRBV19
J gene: TRBJ2-3
D gene: TRBD2
clone size: -
CDR3 protein: ASSIGVTSGGVTDTQY

V gene: TRBV11-2
J gene: TRBJ2-6
D gene: -
clone size: many
CDR3 protein: ASSSGPGNSGANVLT

V gene: TRBV14
J gene: TRBJ1-2
D gene: TRBD1
clone size: -
CDR3 protein: ASSQKTGAGYGYT

V gene: TRBV27
J gene: TRBJ2-1
D gene: TRBD2
clone size: -
CDR3 protein: ASSLRLAGEIDNEQF

V gene: TRBV15
J gene: TRBJ1-4
D gene: -
clone size: many
CDR3 protein: ATSGGTTEKLF

V gene: TRBV28
J gene: TRBJ2-3
D gene: TRBD2
clone size: many
CDR3 protein: ASSPTSGRTDTQY

V gene: TRBV6-1
J gene: TRBJ1-5
D gene: TRBD1
clone size: many
CDR3 protein: ASRSTGVGQPQH

V gene: TRBV29-1
J gene: TRBJ2-1
D gene: TRBD2
clone size: many
CDR3 protein: SVPQGAGGNPYEQF

V gene: TRBV19
J gene: TRBJ2-5
D gene: -
clone size: few
CDR3 protein: ASSIYGGETQY

V gene: TRBV5-5
J gene: TRBJ2-1
D gene: -
clone size: -
CDR3 protein: ASSLDGGSVEQF

V gene: TRBV20-1
J gene: TRBJ1-2
D gene: -
clone size: many
CDR3 protein: SARPGTSKYGYT

V gene: TRBV12-3/TRBV12-4
J gene: TRBJ2-3
D gene: TRBD2
clone size: many
CDR3 protein: ASSPRGGPNTQY

V gene: TRBV2
J gene: TRBJ1-5
D gene: TRBD1
clone size: many
CDR3 protein: ASRPGQGRRKH

V gene: TRBV6-1
J gene: TRBJ2-7
D gene: TRBD2
clone size: many
CDR3 protein: ASIRGLAGVAEQY

V gene: TRBV6-2/TRBV6-3
J gene: TRBJ2-4
D gene: -
clone size: many
CDR3 protein: ASSFLGKNIQY

V gene: TRBV6-2/TRBV6-3
J gene: TRBJ2-7
D gene: -
clone size: many
CDR3 protein: ASSPQTRYEQY

V gene: TRBV6-1
J gene: TRBJ1-4
D gene: -
clone size: many
CDR3 protein: ASRGGEKLF

V gene: TRBV7-9
J gene: TRBJ2-7
D gene: TRBD2
clone size: many
CDR3 protein: ASSSQAGGMAYEQY

V gene: TRBV28
J gene: TRBJ1-1
D gene: -
clone size: -
CDR3 protein: ASSQGGNEAF

V gene: TRBV5-6
J gene: TRBJ2-5
D gene: TRBD1
clone size: few
CDR3 protein: ASSPTGAETQY

V gene: TRBV18
J gene: TRBJ2-7
D gene: TRBD2
clone size: few
CDR3 protein: ASSYQRGESEQY

V gene: TRBV20-1
J gene: TRBJ1-1
D gene: -
clone size: -
CDR3 protein: SASVTDEAF

V gene: TRBV10-3
J gene: TRBJ1-2
D gene: -
clone size: many
CDR3 protein: AISEGGNYGYT

V gene: TRBV28
J gene: TRBJ2-1
D gene: TRBD2
clone size: -
CDR3 protein: ASNPTVRTSGSLDNEQF

V gene: TRBV19
J gene: TRBJ2-2
D gene: TRBD1
clone size: -
CDR3 protein: ARLGQGKYDTGELF

V gene: TRBV14
J gene: TRBJ1-1
D gene: -
clone size: many
CDR3 protein: ASSQERLISGATEAF

V gene: TRBV7-8
J gene: TRBJ2-5
D gene: TRBD2
clone size: many
CDR3 protein: ASSLPGLAKETQY

V gene: TRBV12-3/TRBV12-4
J gene: TRBJ2-5
D gene: -
clone size: many
CDR3 protein: ASSADVVTETQY

V gene: TRBV29-1
J gene: TRBJ2-5
D gene: -
clone size: many
CDR3 protein: SVEGATGEEETQY

V gene: TRBV7-2
J gene: TRBJ1-2
D gene: -
clone size: many
CDR3 protein: ASSLARVGYT

V gene: TRBV25-1
J gene: TRBJ1-2
D gene: -
clone size: many
CDR3 protein: ASSELGANYGYT

V gene: TRBV6-1
J gene: TRBJ2-3
D gene: -
clone size: many
CDR3 protein: ASSDHPLVTDTQY

V gene: TRBV2
J gene: TRBJ2-4
D gene: -
clone size: many
CDR3 protein: ASSGTGRASRLDIQY

V gene: TRBV6-5
J gene: TRBJ2-3
D gene: -
clone size: many
CDR3 protein: ASSYRGIGDTQY

V gene: TRBV30
J gene: TRBJ1-1
D gene: -
clone size: -
CDR3 protein: AWSHQNLGPEAF

V gene: TRBV30
J gene: TRBJ2-7
D gene: -
clone size: many
CDR3 protein: AWSTNYEQY

V gene: TRBV20-1
J gene: TRBJ2-3
D gene: -
clone size: many
CDR3 protein: SASFGLVTDTQY

V gene: TRBV7-9
J gene: TRBJ2-3
D gene: -
clone size: many
CDR3 protein: AIGGTDTQY

V gene: TRBV12-3/TRBV12-4
J gene: TRBJ2-1
D gene: TRBD2
clone size: -
CDR3 protein: ASRGAGGPYNEQF

V gene: TRBV30
J gene: TRBJ2-2
D gene: TRBD1
clone size: many
CDR3 protein: AGRTGGTNTGELF

V gene: TRBV3-1
J gene: TRBJ2-7
D gene: -
clone size: -
CDR3 protein: ASSPWGGQPYEQY

V gene: TRBV14
J gene: TRBJ2-1
D gene: -
clone size: -
CDR3 protein: ASSQARTPPYNEQF

V gene: TRBV3-1
J gene: TRBJ2-7
D gene: TRBD2
clone size: many
CDR3 protein: ASSRGLAGGPFAYEQY

V gene: TRBV11-2
J gene: TRBJ2-3
D gene: -
clone size: many
CDR3 protein: ASSLLFQPVTDTQY